The 9 T cell receptor beta chains reported below all come from one sample, sequenced in a study of control samples from healthy donors and cancer patients. Measured with immunoSEQ multiplex PCR; TCRdb has only the in-frame clones, and not every one. Found here are approximately 84,000 clones, roughly 91% of them singletons; the top ten hold 15% to 18%. Sequencing was done on a sample of blood. These receptor sequences come from a man aged 25 to 40 in good health.

V is TRBV30 and J is TRBJ1-5; D uncertain. The germline V gene has CDR1 GTSNPN and CDR2 SVGIG (reference sequence). The V and J ends lost 2 bases and 9 bases respectively, with 11 bases between them. The CDR3 sequence is 12 residues long. CDR3 amino acids: CAWSPVTGPQHF. Written as DNA, the CDR3 is TGTGCCTGGAGTCCAGTGACTGGGCCCCAGCATTTT.

The chain carries TRBV5-6 and TRBJ2-1; TRBD2 might be the D (5 bases). V lost 1 base and J lost 8, with 13 bases in between. The CDR3 spans 14 residues. The germline CDR1 and CDR2 sequences are SGHDT and YYEEEE. The CDR3 DNA follows: TGTGCCAGCAGCTTGATCTCCGGGGTCTATGAGCAGTTCTTC. This sequence encodes CASSLISGVYEQFF.

This clone was observed a few times. The CDR3 protein is CASRVSGENIQYF. CDR3 nucleotide sequence: TGTGCCAGCAGGGTCTCAGGGGAGAACATTCAGTACTTC. The genes are TRBV2 and TRBJ2-4; D may be TRBD1 (6 bases). V was clipped by 6 bases and J by 7 bases, with 13 bases between them. The length of the CDR3 is 13 residues. Germline V gene sequence: CDR1 SNHLY, CDR2 FYNNEI.

This CDR3 is CASTGKGQPQHF. The DNA of the CDR3 is TGTGCATCGACAGGGAAGGGCCAGCCCCAGCATTTT. The V gene is TRBV12-3 or TRBV12-4, the J gene TRBJ1-5, with 7 bases aligning to TRBD1. The CDR3 has 12 residues.

V gene TRBV19 combines with J gene TRBJ1-1; D is ambiguous. Germline CDR1 and CDR2: LNHDA and SQIVND (reference sequence). V lost 5 bases and J lost 6, with 22 bases in between. This CDR3 contains 16 residues. CDR3 loop: CASSALWGGSRSEAFF. The CDR3 region has the DNA TGTGCCAGTAGTGCCCTTTGGGGAGGGTCTAGGTCTGAAGCTTTCTTT.

The CDR3, as DNA: TGTGCCAGCAGCACACGGACAGGACAGAACACTGAAGCTTTCTTT. Translating gives CASSTRTGQNTEAFF. This chain uses TRBV7-8 with TRBJ1-1; 7 bases align to TRBD1. The CDR3 spans 15 residues. The trim removed 5 bases at V and 1 base at J, leaving 7 bases unmatched. Per germline, CDR1 SGHVS and CDR2 FQNEAQ.

The chain carries TRBV30 and TRBJ2-7; no clear D gene. The ends were cut back, 0 bases at V and 2 bases at J, with 14 bases in the middle. Germline-derived CDR1 and CDR2 are GTSNPN and SVGIG (reference sequence). CDR3 length equals 15 residues. CDR3 sequence: CAWSVLQRPTYEQYF. Here the CDR3 DNA reads TGTGCCTGGAGTGTCCTACAGAGGCCCACCTACGAGCAGTACTTC.

The chain uses TRBV19 and TRBJ1-3; D is unclear. The CDR3 contains 15 residues. The germline CDR1 and CDR2 sequences are LNHDA and SQIVND (reference sequence). Trimming took 3 bases from V and 0 from J, leaving 9 bases between them. CDR3 sequence (DNA): TGTGCCAGTAGTATGTCACCGATCTCTGGAAACACCATATATTTT. Translating gives CASSMSPISGNTIYF.

The rearrangement uses TRBV14 and TRBJ2-7; no firm D call. V gave up 0 bases and J gave up 5 bases, with 2 bases separating them. This CDR3 contains 11 residues. Per germline, CDR1 SGHDN and CDR2 FVKESK. The CDR3 is CASSQEHEQYF. In nucleotides, the CDR3 is TGTGCCAGCAGCCAAGAACACGAGCAGTACTTC.